One sample yielded the 24 T cell receptor beta chains listed below, sequenced in a study of blood T cell repertoires in COVID-19. TCRdb's table, derived via immunoSEQ multiplex PCR, lists solely in-frame clones and lacks some. The table lists some 250,000 clones, 86% of them singletons. The source material was peripheral blood. Receptors originate from a woman aged 30 to 39 who had recovered from COVID-19.

V is TRBV5-1 and J is TRBJ2-2, with D possibly being TRBD1 (7 bases). Trimming pared 1 base from V and 4 bases from J, leaving 11 bases between. There are 15 residues in the CDR3. Germline CDR1 and CDR2: SGHRS and YFSETQ. CDR3 coding DNA: TGCGCCAGCAGCTTGCCAGGGGGAGGCACCGGGGAGCTGTTTTTT. Translating gives CASSLPGGGTGELFF.

The V call is TRBV7-9, the J call TRBJ1-1, with D possibly TRBD1 on 6 matching bases. Germline loops: CDR1 SEHNR, CDR2 FQNEAQ (reference sequence). There are 14 residues in the CDR3. The V and J ends lost 5 bases and 4 bases respectively, with 14 bases between them. CDR3 nucleotide sequence: TGTGCCAGCAGCGTTACAGGGAGAGGCACTGAAGCTTTCTTT. Protein: CASSVTGRGTEAFF.

V is TRBV3-1 (or the pseudogene TRBV3-2) and J is TRBJ2-3; weak D call: TRBD1 (7 bases). Germline values: CDR1 LGHDT, CDR2 YNNKEL (reference sequence). The CDR3 is 17 amino acids. The ends were cut back, 5 bases at V and 1 base at J, with 19 bases in the middle. CDR3 sequence reads: CASSSPFGGGRTDTQYF. The CDR3 coding sequence is TGTGCCAGCAGCTCCCCTTTTGGAGGGGGCCGCACAGATACGCAGTATTTT.

The chain is built from TRBV3-1 (or the pseudogene TRBV3-2) and TRBJ1-1; D is undetermined. The germline V gene has CDR1 LGHDT and CDR2 YNNKEL (reference sequence). The V and J ends lost 4 bases and 1 base respectively, with 10 bases between them. The CDR3 loop spans 14 amino acids. The CDR3 region is CASSRGLENTEAFF. In DNA, the CDR3 is TGTGCCAGCAGCCGCGGACTCGAGAACACTGAAGCTTTCTTT.

This clone was seen only once. This chain joins TRBV7-8 and TRBJ2-1; 7 nucleotides line up with TRBD1. Germline CDR1 reads SGHVS; CDR2 reads FQNEAQ. This CDR3 region has 17 residues. With 4 bases clipped from V and 8 bases from J, the junction kept 17 bases outside the gene matches. Here the CDR3 reads CASSSMSGQVSVDEQFF. CDR3 DNA: TGTGCCAGCAGCTCAATGTCAGGACAGGTTTCTGTCGATGAGCAGTTCTTC.

This clone was found a few times. The CDR3 is CASSHGVSGGVSYEQYF. The DNA for the CDR3 is TGTGCCAGCAGTCACGGGGTTAGCGGGGGGGTATCCTACGAGCAGTACTTC. The chain has TRBV6-6 and TRBJ2-7, with TRBD2 matching over 11 bases. Looked up from germline, CDR1 is MNHNY and CDR2 is SVGAGI (reference sequence). This CDR3 region has 17 residues. V lost 5 bases and J lost 1; bases outside the gene matches: 10.

The rearrangement joins TRBV7-9 to TRBJ2-1, with D hard to call. The CDR3 is 13 residues long. Per the germline V gene, CDR1 is SEHNR and CDR2 is FQNEAQ (reference sequence). V lost 5 bases and J lost 10, with 15 bases in between. CDR3: CASSVPAVSEQFF. The CDR3, as DNA: TGTGCCAGCAGCGTGCCCGCGGTGTCGGAGCAGTTCTTC.

This clone was seen only once. The genes are TRBV6-5 and TRBJ2-1; D gene ambiguous. Trimming removed 6 bases at V and 2 bases at J, with 8 bases between. Germline V gene sequence: CDR1 MNHEY, CDR2 SVGAGI. CDR3 length: 13 residues. CDR3 coding DNA: TGTGCCAGCAGGTCCTCAGCCTACAATGAGCAGTTCTTC. Encoded protein: CASRSSAYNEQFF.

In its sample, this clone was seen a few times. This chain uses TRBV7-2 with TRBJ1-2; D unresolved. The CDR3 has 16 residues. Trimming stripped 5 bases from V and 0 bases from J, with 16 bases between. Germline-derived CDR1 and CDR2 are SGHTA and FQGNSA. CDR3 sequence: CASSTWSGSTNYGYTF. CDR3 coding DNA: TGTGCCAGCAGCACCTGGTCGGGGAGTACTAACTATGGCTACACCTTC.

The chain has TRBV7-9 and TRBJ2-7, with TRBD1 identical over 8 bases. Germline V gene data show CDR1 as SEHNR and CDR2 as FQNEAQ (reference sequence). Germline trimming cut 6 bases from V and 3 bases from J; bases unmatched to any gene: 10. CDR3 size: 15 residues. As DNA, the CDR3 is TGTGCCAGCAGTTCCGGACAGGGCATAATCTACGAGCAGTACTTC. Its translation is CASSSGQGIIYEQYF.

The chain joins TRBV19 to TRBJ2-1, with TRBD1 matching 7 bases. The CDR3 sequence is 14 residues long. Trimming took 4 bases from V and 3 from J; bases not matched to a gene: 3. Germline loops: CDR1 LNHDA, CDR2 SQIVND (reference sequence). The CDR3 loop reads CASSTGTDYNEQFF. The CDR3 nucleotides are TGTGCCAGTAGTACAGGGACAGACTACAATGAGCAGTTCTTC. Based on the CDR3 plus reference TRBV19 and TRBJ2-1, the full variable domain is DGGITQSPKYLFRKEGQNVTLSCEQNLNHDAMYWYRQDPGQGLRLIYYSQIVNDFQKGDIAEGYSVSREKKESFPLTVTSAQKNPTAFYLCASSTGTDYNEQFFGPGTRLTVL.

This chain links TRBV7-9 with TRBJ1-1; D might be TRBD1 (5 bases). The CDR3 spans 14 residues. Per germline, CDR1 SEHNR and CDR2 FQNEAQ (reference sequence). V was clipped by 5 bases and J by 2 bases, with 12 bases between them. This CDR3 is CASSPGTRNTEAFF. The CDR3 nucleotides are TGTGCCAGCAGCCCCGGGACTCGAAACACTGAAGCTTTCTTT.

The chain employs TRBV19 and TRBJ2-7, with 10 bases aligning to TRBD2. The germline CDR1 and CDR2 sequences are LNHDA and SQIVND (reference sequence). V trimming: 4 bases; J trimming: 4 bases; junction bases outside the gene matches: 7. CDR3 length: 15 residues. The CDR3 nucleotides are TGTGCCAGTAGTAGATCTAGCGGGGGTTCGTACGAGCAGTACTTC. The encoded protein is CASSRSSGGSYEQYF.

The chain combines TRBV19 with TRBJ1-1; possibly TRBD1 for D (5 bases). V was trimmed by 6 bases and J by 3 bases, leaving 11 bases between them. The CDR3 runs to 13 residues. CDR1 and CDR2 from the germline V gene are LNHDA and SQIVND (reference sequence). Written as DNA, the CDR3 is TGTGCCAGTAGGCGTAGGGGCGACACTGAAGCTTTCTTT. It codes for CASRRRGDTEAFF.

The chain employs TRBV7-9 and TRBJ2-3, with 13 bases lining up with TRBD2. This CDR3 contains 16 residues. Germline CDR1 and CDR2: SEHNR and FQNEAQ (reference sequence). Trimming removed 5 bases from V and 5 bases from J; junction bases left unmatched: 7. The chain's CDR3 is CASSPGTSGAGDTQYF. CDR3 nucleotides: TGTGCCAGCAGCCCTGGGACTAGCGGGGCGGGAGATACGCAGTATTTT.

The rearrangement joins TRBV5-1 to TRBJ2-3, with 7 bases aligning to TRBD1. Per the germline V gene, CDR1 is SGHRS and CDR2 is YFSETQ. There are 14 residues in the CDR3. Unmatched junction bases numbered 8, after V lost 4 bases and J lost 6 bases. As DNA, the CDR3 is TGCGCCAGCAGCACGGGACAGTTCCCGGATACGCAGTATTTT. The encoded protein is CASSTGQFPDTQYF. The complete variable domain, with remaining parts taken from reference TRBV5-1 and TRBJ2-3, reads KAGVTQTPRYLIKTRGQQVTLSCSPISGHRSVSWYQQTPGQGLQFLFEYFSETQRNKGNFPGRFSGRQFSNSRSEMNVSTLELGDSALYLCASSTGQFPDTQYFGPGTRLTVL.

This clone was observed once. V usage is TRBV5-1 and J usage is TRBJ2-5; D not certain. Trimming pared 4 bases from V and 9 bases from J, leaving 25 bases between. The CDR3 runs 16 residues. Germline V gene lookup returns CDR1 SGHRS and CDR2 YFSETQ. The CDR3 spells CASSTLQNKQSRPQYF. The CDR3 region has the DNA TGCGCCAGCAGCACACTACAAAACAAACAATCGAGGCCCCAGTACTTC.

The rearrangement uses TRBV19 and TRBJ2-6, with 7 bases identical to TRBD1. V dropped 3 bases and J dropped 0; count of bases not matched to a gene: 2. The CDR3 length is 16 residues. Germline V lookup: CDR1 LNHDA, CDR2 SQIVND (reference sequence). CDR3 sequence reads: CASSMTGPSGANVLTF. In DNA, the CDR3 is TGTGCCAGTAGTATGACAGGGCCCTCTGGGGCCAACGTCCTGACTTTC.

This chain connects TRBV7-2 to TRBJ2-4; D gene unclear. CDR1 is SGHTA and CDR2 is FQGNSA in the germline V gene. With 2 bases removed from V and 0 bases from J, the gap between germline ends came to 5 bases. This CDR3 is 14 amino acids long. The CDR3 protein is CASSLSPAKNIQYF. CDR3 DNA: TGTGCCAGCAGCTTATCTCCAGCCAAAAACATTCAGTACTTC.

The chain carries TRBV6-4 and TRBJ2-7; maybe TRBD2 (5 bases). Trimming removed 2 bases at V and 5 bases at J, with 19 bases between. The germline CDR1 and CDR2 sequences are MRHNA and SNTAGT. There are 16 residues in the CDR3. CDR3 nucleotides: TGTGCCAGCAGTGACGTGACCACCGGGGTAGATGACGAGCAGTACTTC. Translation gives CASSDVTTGVDDEQYF.

The CDR3, as DNA: TGCGCCAGCAGTCATAAAGGGTGGACAGGGGGCTCCTACGAGCAGTACTTC. Translated, it gives CASSHKGWTGGSYEQYF. The chain employs TRBV23-1 and TRBJ2-7, with 10 bases identical to TRBD1. TRBV23-1 is an open reading frame whose function is uncertain. V gave up 3 bases and J gave up 0 bases; unmatched junction bases: 8. The CDR3 spans 17 residues.

This chain connects TRBV6-5 to TRBJ1-1; TRBD1 might be the D (6 bases). Trimming left V 3 bases short and J 2 bases short, with 10 bases between. Per the germline V gene, CDR1 is MNHEY and CDR2 is SVGAGI. The CDR3 length is 14 residues. The CDR3 nucleotides are TGTGCCAGCAGTTATGGGGACATCAACACTGAAGCTTTCTTT. Translated: CASSYGDINTEAFF.

V and J are TRBV7-2 and TRBJ2-5; D uncertain. The CDR3 has 13 amino acids. V was cut by 1 base and J by 9 bases, with 12 bases left in between. Germline V gene sequence: CDR1 SGHTA, CDR2 FQGNSA. The CDR3 spells CASSLVVPNAQYF. The CDR3 region has the DNA TGTGCCAGCAGCTTAGTAGTCCCCAACGCCCAGTACTTC.

V usage is TRBV6-1 and J usage is TRBJ2-6; D is unclear. The CDR3 is made up of 15 amino acids. Trimming took 1 base from V and 1 from J, leaving 5 bases between them. Germline CDR1 and CDR2: MNHNS and SASEGT. CDR3 nucleotides: TGTGCCAGCAGTGAAGTAGCATCTGGGGCCAACGTCCTGACTTTC. This translates into CASSEVASGANVLTF.